A selection of T cell receptor beta chains follows, all from one sample in a study of human T cells and chemical hapten exposure. MiXCR, run by TCRdb on the RACE reads, gives a single entry per CDR3 protein. The data contain some 400,000 distinct CDR3 sequences, roughly 5% of them singletons. Sample: whole blood, taken in connection with sensitization to the hapten diphenylcyclopropenone (DPC). The receptors derive from a woman aged 50 to 60 with alopecia areata. Some clones in this sample may be carry-over from other donors' samples. Both conserved end residues are part of each CDR3. D genes are given only for firm matches. Rows may omit the clone size; those that give it use once, few, many or a size class.

>.|TRBJ1-1|many|TRBV7-3
CASSLSEDTEAFF
TGTGCCAGCAGCTTAAGCGAGGACACTGAAGCTTTCTTT
>.|TRBJ1-5|few|TRBV27
CASSLSYYGGGSNQPQHF
TGTGCCAGCAGTTTATCGTACTATGGAGGGGGTAGCAATCAGCCCCAGCATTTT
>.|TRBJ2-3|many|TRBV2
CASRVAPSTDTQYF
TGTGCCAGCAGGGTCGCCCCGAGCACAGATACGCAGTATTTT
>TRBD1|TRBJ1-1|few|TRBV20-1
CSASRGQGTAFF
TGCAGTGCTAGCCGCGGACAGGGAACCGCTTTCTTT
>TRBD2|TRBJ2-1|many|TRBV7-9
CASSSGSGSWGDEQFF
TGTGCCAGCAGCTCGGGTAGCGGGAGCTGGGGGGATGAGCAGTTCTTC
>.|TRBJ1-5|many|TRBV29-1
CSVEMSTLRGEFSNQPQHF
TGCAGCGTTGAAATGTCGACACTAAGAGGAGAATTTAGCAATCAGCCCCAGCATTTT
>TRBD1|TRBJ1-3|few|TRBV7-2
CASSPRTGKGNTIYF
TGTGCCAGCAGCCCAAGGACAGGGAAGGGAAACACCATATATTTT
>TRBD2|TRBJ2-3|few|TRBV4-1
CASSHGSGGLTDTQYF
TGCGCCAGCAGCCATGGCAGCGGGGGACTCACAGATACGCAGTATTTT
>.|TRBJ2-7|many|TRBV5-5
CASSLYVQKEQYF
TGTGCCAGCAGCTTGTACGTGCAGAAGGAGCAGTACTTC
>TRBD2|TRBJ2-3|few|TRBV7-9
CASAGTSSPSTDTQYF
TGTGCCAGCGCCGGGACTAGCAGCCCTAGCACAGATACGCAGTATTTT
>.|TRBJ1-2|many|TRBV4-2
CASSQEAIYGYTF
TGTGCCAGCAGCCAAGAGGCGATCTATGGCTACACCTTC
>.|TRBJ2-1|many|TRBV28
CASSSPGINYNEQFF
TGTGCCAGCAGTTCACCCGGGATTAATTACAATGAGCAGTTCTTC
>.|TRBJ2-2|many|TRBV5-8
CASRDWNTGELFF
TGTGCCAGCAGGGACTGGAACACCGGGGAGCTGTTTTTT
>TRBD2|TRBJ2-1|many|TRBV9
CASSVTSGGAEQFF
TGTGCCAGCAGCGTGACTAGCGGGGGGGCTGAGCAGTTCTTC
>.|TRBJ2-7|many|TRBV7-9
CASSSTGYAYEQYF
TGTGCCAGCAGCTCTACAGGGTACGCCTACGAGCAGTACTTC
>.|TRBJ1-4|many|TRBV29-1
CSVGGRMNEKLFF
TGCAGCGTTGGGGGACGGATGAATGAAAAACTGTTTTTT
>.|TRBJ2-3|many|TRBV5-4
CASSSMPAVANGDTQYF
TGTGCCAGCAGCAGTATGCCCGCAGTTGCGAACGGCGATACGCAGTATTTT
>.|TRBJ2-3|.|TRBV5-1
CASSLKVGDTQYF
TGCGCCAGCAGCTTAAAGGTCGGAGATACGCAGTATTTT
>.|TRBJ2-3|many|TRBV7-9
CASSLALTVTDTQYF
TGTGCCAGCAGCTTAGCGCTAACCGTTACAGATACGCAGTATTTT
>TRBD2|TRBJ2-3|.|TRBV4-3
CASSTGLAADTQYF
TGCGCCAGCAGCACGGGACTAGCGGCAGATACGCAGTATTTT
>TRBD1|TRBJ1-5|many|TRBV6-2/TRBV6-3
CASGEGATWNQPQHF
TGTGCCAGCGGAGAGGGGGCGACCTGGAATCAGCCCCAGCATTTT
>TRBD1|TRBJ2-3|few|TRBV7-2
CASSGQGQDTQYF
TGTGCCAGCAGCGGACAGGGCCAAGATACGCAGTATTTT
>TRBD2|TRBJ2-5|many|TRBV10-3
CAIRTSGGASETQYF
TGTGCCATCAGGACTAGCGGGGGGGCAAGTGAGACCCAGTACTTC
>.|TRBJ1-6|.|TRBV14
CASSQGFLRTGSPLHF
TGTGCCAGCAGCCAAGGCTTTCTAAGGACGGGTTCACCCCTCCACTTT
>.|TRBJ2-1|many|TRBV6-6
CASSPTRREQFF
TGTGCCAGCAGTCCCACGAGAAGGGAGCAGTTCTTC
>TRBD1|TRBJ2-2|many|TRBV10-3
CAISESRGRTGELFF
TGTGCCATCAGTGAGTCGAGGGGGCGGACCGGGGAGCTGTTTTTT
>.|TRBJ2-3|.|TRBV7-9
CASSPGQYTDTQYF
TGTGCCAGCAGCCCTGGACAGTACACAGATACGCAGTATTTT
>.|TRBJ2-6|few|TRBV29-1
CSVEDGNRLANVLTF
TGCAGCGTTGAAGATGGAAATCGACTTGCCAACGTCCTGACTTTC
>.|TRBJ1-3|few|TRBV7-9
CASSWRLQAAGNTIYF
TGTGCCAGCAGCTGGAGACTCCAGGCAGCTGGAAACACCATATATTTT
>.|TRBJ2-5|few|TRBV5-1
CASSSDRVGETQYF
TGCGCCAGCAGCTCTGACAGAGTCGGGGAGACCCAGTACTTC
>.|TRBJ2-4|.|TRBV5-1
CASSLPREGVAKNIQYF
TGCGCCAGCAGCCTCCCCCGTGAGGGCGTAGCCAAAAACATTCAGTACTTC
>.|TRBJ2-1|.|TRBV15
CATSSLGEQFF
TGTGCCACCAGCTCCCTGGGTGAGCAGTTCTTC
>.|TRBJ1-4|many|TRBV20-1
CSASLLVGNEKLFF
TGCAGTGCTAGCCTCTTAGTTGGTAATGAAAAACTGTTTTTT
>.|TRBJ1-1|many|TRBV18
CASSPTMGTEAFF
TGTGCCAGCTCACCAACTATGGGCACTGAAGCTTTCTTT
>TRBD2|TRBJ2-3|few|TRBV27
CASSPVTGRVGADTQYF
TGTGCCAGCAGCCCAGTTACCGGGAGGGTGGGGGCAGATACGCAGTATTTT
>.|TRBJ2-6|many|TRBV28
CASGLSPGSGANVLTF
TGTGCCAGCGGACTTTCCCCAGGGTCCGGGGCCAACGTCCTGACTTTC
>TRBD1|TRBJ1-1|many|TRBV7-9
CASSLGTGVMNTEAFF
TGTGCCAGCAGCTTAGGGACAGGGGTGATGAACACTGAAGCTTTCTTT
>.|TRBJ1-2|many|TRBV20-1
CSARSGLSDGYTF
TGCAGTGCTAGATCAGGGCTGTCAGATGGCTACACCTTC
>TRBD2|TRBJ2-7|few|TRBV6-2/TRBV6-3
CASSFTTSGVFYEQYF
TGTGCCAGCAGTTTCACGACTAGCGGGGTGTTCTACGAGCAGTACTTC
>.|TRBJ1-2|many|TRBV29-1
CSVAPRLNSSPYGYTF
TGCAGCGTTGCGCCCCGTCTGAATAGTTCCCCCTATGGCTACACCTTC
>TRBD2|TRBJ2-1|few|TRBV6-5
CASSASGSGYNEQFF
TGTGCCAGCAGTGCTAGCGGGAGTGGTTACAATGAGCAGTTCTTC
>.|TRBJ2-5|many|TRBV6-6
CASSYFRAQETQYF
TGTGCCAGCAGTTACTTCAGGGCCCAAGAGACCCAGTACTTC
>.|TRBJ2-2|many|TRBV3-1
CASRGVDTGELFF
TGTGCCAGCAGGGGCGTAGACACCGGGGAGCTGTTTTTT
>.|TRBJ2-1|many|TRBV12-3/TRBV12-4
CASRQASFGEQFF
TGTGCCAGCAGGCAAGCTAGCTTCGGTGAGCAGTTCTTC
>TRBD1|TRBJ1-5|.|TRBV5-6
CASSKDRGGWNQPQHF
TGTGCCAGCAGCAAGGACAGGGGTGGGTGGAATCAGCCCCAGCATTTT
>TRBD1|TRBJ2-7|.|TRBV3-1
CASSHTPRQGARNEQYF
TGTGCCAGCAGCCACACCCCGAGACAGGGGGCTCGGAACGAGCAGTACTTC
>.|TRBJ2-1|.|TRBV4-2
CASRVSAANEQFF
TGTGCCAGCAGGGTCTCAGCGGCGAATGAGCAGTTCTTC
>.|TRBJ2-3|.|TRBV18
CASSGGPNTDTQYF
TGTGCCAGCTCCGGCGGGCCTAACACAGATACGCAGTATTTT
>TRBD2|TRBJ2-5|few|TRBV12-3/TRBV12-4
CASSFGLAGVSETQYF
TGTGCCAGCAGTTTCGGACTAGCGGGGGTGAGCGAGACCCAGTACTTC
>.|TRBJ1-1|many|TRBV6-5
CASLPPGNTEAFF
TGTGCCAGTCTTCCCCCAGGGAACACTGAAGCTTTCTTT
>.|TRBJ2-1|few|TRBV2
CASSEGRDLYNEQFF
TGTGCCAGCAGTGAAGGCAGGGACCTCTACAATGAGCAGTTCTTC
>TRBD2|TRBJ2-7|.|TRBV29-1
CSVGLAGDVEQYF
TGCAGCGTTGGCCTAGCGGGAGATGTCGAGCAGTACTTC
>.|TRBJ1-1|many|TRBV18
CASSPQGNTEAFF
TGTGCCAGCTCACCACAGGGGAACACTGAAGCTTTCTTT
>.|TRBJ1-1|few|TRBV29-1
CGTRENTEAFF
TGCGGCACTAGGGAGAACACTGAAGCTTTCTTT
>.|TRBJ2-7|.|TRBV11-2
CASTPLGGYEQYF
TGTGCCAGCACCCCTTTGGGGGGCTACGAGCAGTACTTC
>.|TRBJ1-6|many|TRBV28
CASSLGVVNNSPLHF
TGTGCCAGCAGTTTAGGGGTAGTCAATAATTCACCCCTCCACTTT
>.|TRBJ1-1|.|TRBV20-1
CSAIRDARGTEAFF
TGCAGTGCTATCCGGGACGCCCGGGGCACTGAAGCTTTCTTT
>.|TRBJ2-7|.|TRBV5-1
CASSTDDPLYEQYF
TGCGCCAGCAGCACCGACGACCCCCTCTACGAGCAGTACTTC
>.|TRBJ1-5|many|TRBV12-3/TRBV12-4
CASSYQIGDQPQHF
TGTGCCAGCAGTTACCAAATAGGGGATCAGCCCCAGCATTTT
>.|TRBJ1-2|.|TRBV12-3/TRBV12-4
CASSLDERYTF
TGTGCCAGCAGTTTGGACGAGCGCTACACCTTC